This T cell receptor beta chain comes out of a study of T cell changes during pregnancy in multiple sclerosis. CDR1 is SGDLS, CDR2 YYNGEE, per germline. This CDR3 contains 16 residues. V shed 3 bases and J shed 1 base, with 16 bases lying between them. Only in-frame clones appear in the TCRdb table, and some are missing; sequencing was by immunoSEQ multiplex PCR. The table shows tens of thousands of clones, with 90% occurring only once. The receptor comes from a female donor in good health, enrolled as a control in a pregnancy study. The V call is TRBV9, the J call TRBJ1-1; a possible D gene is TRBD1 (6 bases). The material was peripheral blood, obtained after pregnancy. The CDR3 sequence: CASSGIGGGPNTEAFF. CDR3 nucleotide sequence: TGTGCCAGCAGCGGCATCGGGGGGGGGCCGAACACTGAAGCTTTCTTT.